This T cell receptor (beta chain) was found in a study of cytomegalovirus exposure and HLA in healthy donors. For this clone: Its antigen is unknown.

The V gene end was trimmed by 7 bases and the J gene end by 5 bases; junction bases not matched to a gene: 10. The germline CDR1 and CDR2 sequences are SEHNR and FQNEAQ (reference sequence). The CDR3 runs to 14 residues. General study points: 87-base-pair reads could not separate some V segments, including TRBV6-2 and TRBV6-3. The dataset shows that most TCR sequences were rare, while some public TCRs occurred in many donors.

A multiplex PCR was run with 60 Vbeta primers and 13 Jbeta primers. Measured with immunoSEQ multiplex PCR; TCRdb has only the in-frame clones, and not every one. In the table there are some 150,000 clones, over 60% of which are singletons. Sequenced sample: PBMCs. This rearrangement joins TRBV7-9 to TRBJ2-5; 7 positions match TRBD2. The receptor was derived from a woman in her twenties or thirties in good health and CMV-seronegative. The CDR3 loop reads CASIQSGVGETQYF. In nucleotides, the CDR3 is TGTGCCAGCATTCAGAGCGGGGTGGGGGAGACCCAGTACTTC.